The clone carrying this T cell receptor beta chain has only a few counts. Its antigen is unidentified. This record comes from a study of CD8 T cells in ankylosing spondylitis. Quantitative 5'-RACE was performed with molecular barcodes, and it yielded the TCR beta libraries. TCRdb re-called the 5' RACE reads with MiXCR, one entry per CDR3 protein. Of 700,000 or so distinct CDR3 sequences in the sample, around 19% are singletons; the top ten hold roughly a fifth. From germline, CDR1 is SQVTM and CDR2 ANQGSEA. Trimming took 3 bases from V and 7 from J; bases not matched to a gene: 9. This CDR3 spans 14 amino acids. Study-wide points: Matched ankylosing spondylitis synovial fluid reportedly contained a significantly enriched population of disease-linked clones. A TCR beta motif made of under 10 highly homologous variants seemed typical of ankylosing spondylitis blood. Reports of some motif variants in reactive arthritis synovial fluid and blood predate this one. The disease-linked clones had a CD8+ phenotype and low blood frequencies.

The TCR sequence derives from a male donor with ankylosing spondylitis. The sequenced material came from blood, either unsorted or a sorted T cell fraction (not recorded which). The chain recombines TRBV29-1 with TRBJ2-1, with TRBD1 matching over 7 bases. CDR3 nucleotide sequence: TGCAGCGTTGAGTCTCGGCAGGGGGTTAATGAGCAGTTCTTC. It translates to CSVESRQGVNEQFF.